This T cell receptor (beta chain) stems from a study of multiple sclerosis patients with progressive multifocal leukoencephalopathy. Trimming pared 4 bases from V and 0 bases from J, leaving 7 bases between. This CDR3 region has 13 residues. Germline loops: CDR1 SQVTM, CDR2 ANQGSEA. The sample holds one count of this clone. Some clones are missing from TCRdb's copy, which holds only in-frame ones; the method was immunoSEQ multiplex PCR. The data hold 29,000 or so clones, with about 90% observed a single time. Stated time point: 6 to 7 months of natalizumab therapy. The chain is built from TRBV29-1 and TRBJ2-1; unclear D gene. Source: PBMCs, taken from a patient treated with natalizumab. The TCR sequence derives from a human donor with multiple sclerosis. The CDR3: CSVGATSYNEQFF. CDR3 nucleotide sequence: TGCAGCGTTGGGGCAACCTCCTACAATGAGCAGTTCTTC.